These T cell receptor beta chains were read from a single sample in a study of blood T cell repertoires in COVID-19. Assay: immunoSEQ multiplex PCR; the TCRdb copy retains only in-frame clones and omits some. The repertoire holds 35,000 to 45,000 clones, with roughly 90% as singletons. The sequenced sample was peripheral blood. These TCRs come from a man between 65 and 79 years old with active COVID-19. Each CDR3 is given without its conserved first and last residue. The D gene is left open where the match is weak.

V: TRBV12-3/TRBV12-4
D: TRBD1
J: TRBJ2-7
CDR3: ASRGTGGNEQY

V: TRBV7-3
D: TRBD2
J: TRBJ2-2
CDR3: ASSLLAGAFGELF

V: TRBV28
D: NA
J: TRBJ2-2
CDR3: ASSPPGGAITGELF

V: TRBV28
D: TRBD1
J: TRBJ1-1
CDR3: ASSSPGQGNLEAF

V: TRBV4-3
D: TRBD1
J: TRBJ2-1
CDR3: ASSQDGTGVTEQF

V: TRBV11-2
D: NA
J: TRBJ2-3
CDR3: ASSPGMSYTDTQY

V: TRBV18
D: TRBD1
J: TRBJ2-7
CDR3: ASSTGTGFREQY

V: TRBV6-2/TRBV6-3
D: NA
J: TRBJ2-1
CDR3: ASSPLGRGGGEQF

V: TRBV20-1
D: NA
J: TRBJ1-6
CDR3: SAGGGRALH

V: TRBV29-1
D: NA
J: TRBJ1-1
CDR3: SAYTGGVLPS

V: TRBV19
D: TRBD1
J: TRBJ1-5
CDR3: ATRRQGSQPQH